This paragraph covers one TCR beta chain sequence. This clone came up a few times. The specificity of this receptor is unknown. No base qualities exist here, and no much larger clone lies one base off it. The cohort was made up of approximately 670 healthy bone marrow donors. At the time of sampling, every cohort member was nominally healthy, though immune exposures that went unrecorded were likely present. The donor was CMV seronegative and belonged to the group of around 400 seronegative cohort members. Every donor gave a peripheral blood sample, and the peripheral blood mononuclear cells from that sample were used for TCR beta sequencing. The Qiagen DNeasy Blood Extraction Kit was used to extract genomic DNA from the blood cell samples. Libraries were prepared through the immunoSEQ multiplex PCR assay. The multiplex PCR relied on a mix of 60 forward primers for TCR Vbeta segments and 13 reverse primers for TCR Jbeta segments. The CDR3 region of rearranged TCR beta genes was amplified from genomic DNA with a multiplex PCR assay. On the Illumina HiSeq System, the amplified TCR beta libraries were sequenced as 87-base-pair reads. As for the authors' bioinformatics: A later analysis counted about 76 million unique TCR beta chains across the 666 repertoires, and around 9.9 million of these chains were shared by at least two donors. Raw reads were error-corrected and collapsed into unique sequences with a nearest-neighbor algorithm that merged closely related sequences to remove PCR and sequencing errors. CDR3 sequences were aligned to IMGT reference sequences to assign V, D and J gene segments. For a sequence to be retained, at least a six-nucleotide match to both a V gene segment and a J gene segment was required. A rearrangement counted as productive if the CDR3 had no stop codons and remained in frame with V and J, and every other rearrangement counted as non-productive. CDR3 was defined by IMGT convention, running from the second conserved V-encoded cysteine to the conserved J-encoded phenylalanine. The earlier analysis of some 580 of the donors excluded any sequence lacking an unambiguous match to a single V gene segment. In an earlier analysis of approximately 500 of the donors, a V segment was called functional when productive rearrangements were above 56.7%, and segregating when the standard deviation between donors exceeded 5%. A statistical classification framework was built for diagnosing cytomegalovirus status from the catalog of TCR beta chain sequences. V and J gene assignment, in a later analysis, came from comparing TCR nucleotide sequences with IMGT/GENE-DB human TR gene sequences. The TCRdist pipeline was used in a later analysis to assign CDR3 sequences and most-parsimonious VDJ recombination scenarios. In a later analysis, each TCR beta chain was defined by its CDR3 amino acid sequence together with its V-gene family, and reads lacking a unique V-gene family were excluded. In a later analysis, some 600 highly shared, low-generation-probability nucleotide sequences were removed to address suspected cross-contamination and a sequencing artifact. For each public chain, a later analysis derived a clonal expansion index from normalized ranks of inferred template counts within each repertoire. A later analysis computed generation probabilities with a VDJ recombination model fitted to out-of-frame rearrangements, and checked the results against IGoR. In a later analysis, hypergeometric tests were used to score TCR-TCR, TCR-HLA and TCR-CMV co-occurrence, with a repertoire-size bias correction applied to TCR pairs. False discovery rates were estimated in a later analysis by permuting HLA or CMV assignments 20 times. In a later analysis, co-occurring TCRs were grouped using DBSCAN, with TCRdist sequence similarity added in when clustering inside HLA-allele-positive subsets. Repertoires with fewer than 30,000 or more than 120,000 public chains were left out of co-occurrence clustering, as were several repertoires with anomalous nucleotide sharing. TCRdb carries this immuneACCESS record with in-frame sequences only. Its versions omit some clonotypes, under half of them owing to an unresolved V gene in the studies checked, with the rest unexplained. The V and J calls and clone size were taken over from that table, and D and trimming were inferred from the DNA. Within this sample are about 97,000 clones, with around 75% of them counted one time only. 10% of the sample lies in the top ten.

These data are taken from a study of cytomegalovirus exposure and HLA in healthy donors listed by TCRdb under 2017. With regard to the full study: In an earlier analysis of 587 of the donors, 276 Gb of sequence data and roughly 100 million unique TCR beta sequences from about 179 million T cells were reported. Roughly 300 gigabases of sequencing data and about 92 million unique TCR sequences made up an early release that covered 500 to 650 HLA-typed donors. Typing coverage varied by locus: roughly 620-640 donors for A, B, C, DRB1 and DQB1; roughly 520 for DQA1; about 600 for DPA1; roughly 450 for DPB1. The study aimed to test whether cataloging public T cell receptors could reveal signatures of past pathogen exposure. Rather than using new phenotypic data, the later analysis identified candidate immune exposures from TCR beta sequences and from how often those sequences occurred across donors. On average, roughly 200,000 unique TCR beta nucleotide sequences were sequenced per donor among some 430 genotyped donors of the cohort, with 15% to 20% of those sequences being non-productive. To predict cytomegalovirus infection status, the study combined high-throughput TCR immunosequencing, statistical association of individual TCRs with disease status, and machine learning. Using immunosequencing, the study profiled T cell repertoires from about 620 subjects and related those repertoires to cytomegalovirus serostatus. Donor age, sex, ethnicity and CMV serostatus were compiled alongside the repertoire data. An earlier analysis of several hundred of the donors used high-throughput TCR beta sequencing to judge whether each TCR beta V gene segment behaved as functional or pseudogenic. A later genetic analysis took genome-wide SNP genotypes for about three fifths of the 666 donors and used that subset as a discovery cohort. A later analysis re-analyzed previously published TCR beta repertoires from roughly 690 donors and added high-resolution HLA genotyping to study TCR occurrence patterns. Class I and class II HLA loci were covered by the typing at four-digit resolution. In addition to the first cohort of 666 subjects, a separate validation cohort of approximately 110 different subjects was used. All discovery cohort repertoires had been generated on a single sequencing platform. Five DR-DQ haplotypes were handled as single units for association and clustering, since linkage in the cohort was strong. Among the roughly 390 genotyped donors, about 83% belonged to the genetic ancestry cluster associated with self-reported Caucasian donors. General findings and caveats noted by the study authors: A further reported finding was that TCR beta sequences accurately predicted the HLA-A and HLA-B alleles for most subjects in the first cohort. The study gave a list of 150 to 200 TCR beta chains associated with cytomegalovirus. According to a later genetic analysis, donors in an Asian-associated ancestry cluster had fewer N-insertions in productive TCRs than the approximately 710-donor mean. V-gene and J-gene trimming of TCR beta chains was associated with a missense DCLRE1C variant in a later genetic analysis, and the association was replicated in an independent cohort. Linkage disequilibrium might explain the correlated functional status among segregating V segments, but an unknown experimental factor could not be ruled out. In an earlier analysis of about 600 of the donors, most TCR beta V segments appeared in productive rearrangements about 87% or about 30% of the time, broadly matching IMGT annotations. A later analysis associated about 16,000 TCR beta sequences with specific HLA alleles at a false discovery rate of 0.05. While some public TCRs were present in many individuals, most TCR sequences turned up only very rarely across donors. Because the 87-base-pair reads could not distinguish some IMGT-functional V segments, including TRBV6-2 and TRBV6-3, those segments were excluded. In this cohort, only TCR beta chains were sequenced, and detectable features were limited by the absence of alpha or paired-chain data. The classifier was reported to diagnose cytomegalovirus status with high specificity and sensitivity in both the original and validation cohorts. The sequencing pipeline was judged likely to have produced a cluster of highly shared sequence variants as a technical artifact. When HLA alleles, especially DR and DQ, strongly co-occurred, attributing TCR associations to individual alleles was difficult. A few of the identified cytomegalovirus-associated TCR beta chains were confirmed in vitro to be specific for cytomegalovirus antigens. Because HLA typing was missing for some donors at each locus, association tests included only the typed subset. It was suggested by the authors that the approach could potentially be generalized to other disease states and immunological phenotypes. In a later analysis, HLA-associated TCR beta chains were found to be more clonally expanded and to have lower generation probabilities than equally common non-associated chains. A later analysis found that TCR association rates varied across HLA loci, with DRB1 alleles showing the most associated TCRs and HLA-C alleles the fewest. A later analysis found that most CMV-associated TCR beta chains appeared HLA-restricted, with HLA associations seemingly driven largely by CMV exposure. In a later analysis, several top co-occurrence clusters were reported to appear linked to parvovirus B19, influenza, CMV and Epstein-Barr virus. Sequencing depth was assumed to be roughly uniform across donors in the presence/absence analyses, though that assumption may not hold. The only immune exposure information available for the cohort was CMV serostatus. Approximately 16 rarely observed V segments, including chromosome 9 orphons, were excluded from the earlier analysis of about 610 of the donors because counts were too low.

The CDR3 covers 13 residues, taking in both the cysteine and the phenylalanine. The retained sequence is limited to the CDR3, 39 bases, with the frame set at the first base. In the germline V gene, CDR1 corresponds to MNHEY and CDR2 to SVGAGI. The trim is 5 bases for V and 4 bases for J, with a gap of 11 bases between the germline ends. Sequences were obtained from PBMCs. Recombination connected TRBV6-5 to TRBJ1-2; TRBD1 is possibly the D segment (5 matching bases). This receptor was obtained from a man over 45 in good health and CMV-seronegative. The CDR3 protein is CASSETGPYGYTF. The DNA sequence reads TGTGCCAGCAGTGAAACAGGTCCCTATGGCTACACCTTC.